The 9 T cell receptor beta chains below all came from one sample that was sequenced in a study of OX40 agonist ivuxolimab in advanced cancers. Using immunoSEQ multiplex PCR, the repertoire was profiled, and TCRdb retains in-frame clones only, with some absent. The sample carries tens of thousands of clones, approximately 90% recorded once. The source was CD4+ or CD8+ T cells sorted from blood, collected in a trial of the OX40 agonist ivuxolimab. These receptor sequences come from an adult with an advanced solid tumor such as melanoma, head and neck, liver or kidney cancer.

Concerning this clone: An end of the junction differs from the germline gene, which may be a read error. The gene calls are TRBV28 and TRBJ1-5; D remains unclear. The CDR3 is 12 residues long. CDR1 and CDR2 from the germline V gene are MDHEN and SYDVKM. CDR3 sequence: CASSSSAPRFSF. The DNA of the CDR3 is TGTGCCAGCAGTTCCTCGGCACCTCGTTTCAGCTTT.

The chain links TRBV19 to TRBJ2-7, with D tentatively TRBD1 or TRBD2 (5 bases each). The CDR3 runs 13 residues. Trimming removed 5 bases from V and 7 bases from J, with 15 bases in between. Per germline, CDR1 LNHDA and CDR2 SQIVND (reference sequence). In nucleotides, the CDR3 is TGTGCCAGTAGTCCCGGGACGGAAGGGGAGCAGTACTTC. It yields the protein CASSPGTEGEQYF.

The chain couples TRBV11-2 to TRBJ2-7; 10 bases agree with TRBD2. The CDR3 contains 14 residues. V was clipped by 5 bases and J by 6 bases; unmatched bases: 7. In germline, CDR1 is SGHAT, CDR2 FQNNGV. The CDR3 is CASSPQRGGGEQYF. CDR3 bases: TGTGCCAGCAGCCCCCAGCGGGGGGGAGGCGAGCAGTACTTC.

V gene TRBV4-1 combines with J gene TRBJ2-7; no firm D call. Germline V gives CDR1 MGHRA, CDR2 YSYEKL. There are 12 residues in the CDR3. V was pared by 4 bases and J by 3 bases, with 7 bases between. CDR3 sequence: CASSLQDYEQYF. The CDR3 DNA sequence: TGCGCCAGCAGCCTCCAAGACTACGAGCAGTACTTC.

The chain carries TRBV6-1 and TRBJ1-1; the match to TRBD1 covers 7 bases. V shed 5 bases, J shed 0 bases, and the junction held 6 bases outside the gene matches. The CDR3 loop spans 15 amino acids. The V gene's germline CDR1 is MNHNS and CDR2 SASEGT. DNA of the CDR3: TGTGCCAGCAGTATAAGACAGGGTGTGAACACTGAAGCTTTCTTT. This sequence encodes CASSIRQGVNTEAFF.

The table lists this clone with a count of one. At one end, the junction sequence differs from germline, possibly due to a read error. The rearrangement uses TRBV7-3 and TRBJ2-1; 7 nucleotides align to TRBD2. Germline lookup yields CDR1 SGHTA and CDR2 FQGTGA. This CDR3 comprises 15 residues. CDR3 region: CASSLAGAPYNEQFF. The CDR3 coding sequence is TGTGCCAGCAGCTTAGCGGGAGCCCCCTATAATGAGCAGTTCTTC.

The genes are TRBV30 and TRBJ2-2; D unresolved. The V gene lost 2 bases and the J gene lost 3 bases, with 7 bases spanning the gap. Germline V lookup: CDR1 GTSNPN, CDR2 SVGIG (reference sequence). The CDR3 covers 13 residues. The CDR3 sequence: CAWSFPYTGELFF. CDR3 DNA: TGTGCCTGGAGTTTCCCCTACACCGGGGAGCTGTTTTTT. Based on the CDR3 plus reference TRBV30 and TRBJ2-2, the full variable domain is SQTIHQWPATLVQPVGSPLSLECTVEGTSNPNLYWYRQAAGRGLQLLFYSVGIGQISSEVPQNLSASRPQDRQFILSSKKLLLSDSGFYLCAWSFPYTGELFFGEGSRLTVL.

The chain combines TRBV5-4 with TRBJ2-1, with a possible D match to TRBD2 (6 bases). Trimming pared 1 base from V and 4 bases from J, leaving 12 bases between. The CDR3 loop spans 15 amino acids. CDR1 and CDR2 from the germline V gene are SGHNT and YYREEE (reference sequence). CDR3 protein: CASSLKAGSYNEQFF. DNA for the CDR3: TGTGCCAGCAGCTTGAAGGCGGGGTCTTACAATGAGCAGTTCTTC.

V gene TRBV5-1 combines with J gene TRBJ2-3; no reliable D call. V shed 0 bases and J shed 4 bases, with 9 bases lying between them. CDR3 length equals 14 residues. The germline V gene encodes CDR1 SGHRS and CDR2 YFSETQ. CDR3: CASSLELRADTQYF. Here the CDR3 DNA reads TGCGCCAGCAGCTTGGAGTTAAGGGCAGATACGCAGTATTTT.